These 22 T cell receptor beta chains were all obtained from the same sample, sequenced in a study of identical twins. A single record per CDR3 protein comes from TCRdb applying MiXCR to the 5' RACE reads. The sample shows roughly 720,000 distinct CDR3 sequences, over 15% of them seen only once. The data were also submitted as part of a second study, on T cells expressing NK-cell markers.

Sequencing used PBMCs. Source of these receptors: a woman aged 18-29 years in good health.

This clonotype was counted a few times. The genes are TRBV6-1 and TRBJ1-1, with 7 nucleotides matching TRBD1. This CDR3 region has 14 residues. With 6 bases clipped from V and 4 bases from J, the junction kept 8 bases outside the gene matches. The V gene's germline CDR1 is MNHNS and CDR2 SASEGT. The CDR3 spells CASSPVTGPTEAFF. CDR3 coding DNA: TGTGCCAGCAGCCCCGTGACAGGGCCCACTGAAGCTTTCTTT.

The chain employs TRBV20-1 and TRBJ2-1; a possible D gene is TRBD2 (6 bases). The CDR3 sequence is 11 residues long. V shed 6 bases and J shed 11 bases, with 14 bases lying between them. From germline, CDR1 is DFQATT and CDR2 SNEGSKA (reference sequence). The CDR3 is CSAPHGGKQFF. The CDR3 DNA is TGCAGTGCCCCCCACGGGGGAAAGCAGTTCTTC.

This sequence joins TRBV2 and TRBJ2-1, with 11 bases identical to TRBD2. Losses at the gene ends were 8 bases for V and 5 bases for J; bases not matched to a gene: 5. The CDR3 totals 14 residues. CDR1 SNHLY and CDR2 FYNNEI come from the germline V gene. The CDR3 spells CASYILAGDNEQFF. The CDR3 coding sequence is TGTGCCAGCTATATACTAGCGGGGGACAATGAGCAGTTCTTC. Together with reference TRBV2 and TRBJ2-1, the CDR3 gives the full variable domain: EPEVTQTPSHQVTQMGQEVILRCVPISNHLYFYWYRQILGQKVEFLVSFYNNEISEKSEIFDDQFSVERPDGSNFTLKIRSTKLEDSAMYFCASYILAGDNEQFFGPGTRLTVL.

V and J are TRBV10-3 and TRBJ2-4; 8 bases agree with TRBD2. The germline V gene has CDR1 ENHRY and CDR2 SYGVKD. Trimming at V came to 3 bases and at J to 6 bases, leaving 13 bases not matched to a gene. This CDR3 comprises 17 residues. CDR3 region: CAISDPPGLGRGNIQYF. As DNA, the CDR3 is TGTGCCATCAGTGATCCTCCGGGACTAGGAAGGGGAAACATTCAGTACTTC.

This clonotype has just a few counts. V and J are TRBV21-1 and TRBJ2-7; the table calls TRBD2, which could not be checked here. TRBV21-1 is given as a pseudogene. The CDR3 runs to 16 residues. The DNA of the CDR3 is TGTGCCAGCAGCAAAACTCTAGCGGGGGAACCTCACGAGCAGTACTTC. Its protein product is CASSKTLAGEPHEQYF.

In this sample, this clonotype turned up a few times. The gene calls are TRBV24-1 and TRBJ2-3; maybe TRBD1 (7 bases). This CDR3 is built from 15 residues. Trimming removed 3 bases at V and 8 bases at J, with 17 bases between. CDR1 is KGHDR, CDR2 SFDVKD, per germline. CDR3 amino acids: CATSDARGRPSTQYF. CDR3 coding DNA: TGTGCCACCAGTGATGCCAGGGGGAGGCCCAGTACGCAGTATTTT.

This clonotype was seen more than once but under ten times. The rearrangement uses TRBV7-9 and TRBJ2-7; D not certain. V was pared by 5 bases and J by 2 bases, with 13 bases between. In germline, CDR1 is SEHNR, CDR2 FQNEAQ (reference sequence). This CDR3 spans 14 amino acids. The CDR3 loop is CASSPRVTAYEQYF. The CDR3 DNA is TGTGCCAGCAGCCCCCGAGTTACTGCCTACGAGCAGTACTTC.

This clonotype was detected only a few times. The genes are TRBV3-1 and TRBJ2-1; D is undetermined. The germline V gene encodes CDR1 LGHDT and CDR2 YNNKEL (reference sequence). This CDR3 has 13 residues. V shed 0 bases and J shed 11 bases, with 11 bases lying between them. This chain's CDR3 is CASSQETPSKQFF. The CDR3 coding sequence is TGTGCCAGCAGCCAAGAGACCCCGTCCAAGCAGTTCTTC.

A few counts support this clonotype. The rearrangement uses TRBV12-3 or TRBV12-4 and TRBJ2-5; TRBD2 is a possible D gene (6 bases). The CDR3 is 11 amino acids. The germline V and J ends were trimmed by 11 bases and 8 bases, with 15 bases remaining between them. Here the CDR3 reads CAVSFGSTQYF. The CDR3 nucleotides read TGTGCCGTATCATTCGGGAGTACCCAGTACTTC.

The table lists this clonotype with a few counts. CDR3 in amino acids: CATRGDGASPLHF. CDR3 bases: TGTGCCACTCGTGGGGATGGGGCTTCACCCCTCCACTTT. V gene TRBV10-3 combines with J gene TRBJ1-6, with D possibly being TRBD1 (5 bases). The germline V gene has CDR1 ENHRY and CDR2 SYGVKD. The CDR3 is 13 residues long. The V gene lost 10 bases and the J gene lost 9 bases, with 16 bases spanning the gap.

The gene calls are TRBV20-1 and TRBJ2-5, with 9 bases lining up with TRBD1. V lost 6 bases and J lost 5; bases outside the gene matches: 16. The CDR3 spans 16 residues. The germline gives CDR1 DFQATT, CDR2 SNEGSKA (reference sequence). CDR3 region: CSAKTPGQGWLETQYF. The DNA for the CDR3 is TGCAGTGCAAAGACCCCGGGACAGGGTTGGTTGGAGACCCAGTACTTC.

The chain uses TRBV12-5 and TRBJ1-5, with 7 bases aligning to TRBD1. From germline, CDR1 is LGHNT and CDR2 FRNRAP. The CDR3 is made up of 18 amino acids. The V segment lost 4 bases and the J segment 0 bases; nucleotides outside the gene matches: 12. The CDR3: CASGSTTGTVDSNQPQHF. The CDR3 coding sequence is TGTGCTAGTGGTTCCACAACAGGGACAGTAGATAGCAATCAGCCCCAGCATTTT.

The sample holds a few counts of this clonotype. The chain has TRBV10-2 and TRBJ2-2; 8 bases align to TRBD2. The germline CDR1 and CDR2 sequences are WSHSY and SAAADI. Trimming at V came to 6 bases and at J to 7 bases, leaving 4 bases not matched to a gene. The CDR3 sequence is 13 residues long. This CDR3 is CASRGTRFGELFF. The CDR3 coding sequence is TGCGCCAGCAGGGGGACTAGATTCGGGGAGCTGTTTTTT.

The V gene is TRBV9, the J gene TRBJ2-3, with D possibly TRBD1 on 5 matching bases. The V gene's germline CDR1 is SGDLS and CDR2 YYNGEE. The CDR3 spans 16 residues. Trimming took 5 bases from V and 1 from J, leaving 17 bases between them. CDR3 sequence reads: CASRERQGLCTDTQYF. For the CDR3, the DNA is TGTGCCAGCAGGGAACGGCAGGGCCTCTGCACAGATACGCAGTATTTT.

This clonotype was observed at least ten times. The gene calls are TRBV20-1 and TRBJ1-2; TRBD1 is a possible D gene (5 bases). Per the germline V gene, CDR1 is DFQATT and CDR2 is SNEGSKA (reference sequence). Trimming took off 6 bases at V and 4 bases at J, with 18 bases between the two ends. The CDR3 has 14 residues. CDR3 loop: CSARKSGLGYGYTF. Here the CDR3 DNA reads TGCAGTGCCCGGAAGTCAGGGTTAGGCTATGGCTACACCTTC.

The CDR3 loop reads CASSLLGNVKSPLHF. CDR3 bases: TGTGCCAGCAGTTTGTTGGGAAATGTTAAATCACCCCTCCACTTT. The gene calls are TRBV27 and TRBJ1-6; D uncertain. Trimming cost V 3 bases and J 10 bases, with 16 bases left between them. This CDR3 contains 15 residues. Germline V CDR1 and CDR2: MNHEY, SMNVEV (reference sequence).

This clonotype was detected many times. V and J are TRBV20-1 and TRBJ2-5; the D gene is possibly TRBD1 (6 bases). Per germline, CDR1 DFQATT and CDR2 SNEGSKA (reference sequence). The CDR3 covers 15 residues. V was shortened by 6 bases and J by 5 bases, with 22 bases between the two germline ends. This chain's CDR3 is CSASTDKFQGETQYF. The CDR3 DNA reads TGCAGTGCGAGCACCGACAAGTTCCAGGGGGAGACCCAGTACTTC.

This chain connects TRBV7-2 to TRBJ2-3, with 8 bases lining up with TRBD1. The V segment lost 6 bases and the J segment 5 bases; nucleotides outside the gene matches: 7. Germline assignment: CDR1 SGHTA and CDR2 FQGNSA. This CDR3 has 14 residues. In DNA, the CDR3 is TGTGCCAGCAGTTCAGGACAGGGAATAGATACGCAGTATTTT. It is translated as CASSSGQGIDTQYF.

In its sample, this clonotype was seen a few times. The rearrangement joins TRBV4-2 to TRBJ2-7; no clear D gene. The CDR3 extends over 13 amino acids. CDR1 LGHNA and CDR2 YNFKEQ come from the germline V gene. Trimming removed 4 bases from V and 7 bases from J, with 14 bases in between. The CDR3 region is CASSLDLNLEQYF. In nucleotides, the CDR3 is TGTGCCAGCAGCCTTGACCTTAATTTGGAGCAGTACTTC.

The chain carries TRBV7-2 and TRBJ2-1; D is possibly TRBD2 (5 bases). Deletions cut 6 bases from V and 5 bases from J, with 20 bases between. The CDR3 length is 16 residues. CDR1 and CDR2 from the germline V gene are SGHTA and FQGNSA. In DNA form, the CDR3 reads TGTGCCAGCAGTAAGACTACTTCCCTTGGGGACAATGAGCAGTTCTTC. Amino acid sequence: CASSKTTSLGDNEQFF.

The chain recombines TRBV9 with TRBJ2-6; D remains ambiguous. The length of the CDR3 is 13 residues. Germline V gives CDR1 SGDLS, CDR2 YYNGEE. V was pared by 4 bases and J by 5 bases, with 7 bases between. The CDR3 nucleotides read TGTGCCAGCAGCATTGACAGGGCCAACGTCCTGACTTTC. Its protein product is CASSIDRANVLTF.

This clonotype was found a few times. For the CDR3, the DNA is TGTGCCAGCAGCACCCGGACTGGGCGGGTCCTCGCCTACGAGCAGTACTTC. Its translation: CASSTRTGRVLAYEQYF. The V call is TRBV7-9, the J call TRBJ2-7, with D possibly being TRBD2 (5 bases). CDR1 SEHNR and CDR2 FQNEAQ come from the germline V gene (reference sequence). The germline V and J ends were trimmed by 5 bases and 2 bases, with 22 bases remaining between them. The CDR3 has 17 amino acids.